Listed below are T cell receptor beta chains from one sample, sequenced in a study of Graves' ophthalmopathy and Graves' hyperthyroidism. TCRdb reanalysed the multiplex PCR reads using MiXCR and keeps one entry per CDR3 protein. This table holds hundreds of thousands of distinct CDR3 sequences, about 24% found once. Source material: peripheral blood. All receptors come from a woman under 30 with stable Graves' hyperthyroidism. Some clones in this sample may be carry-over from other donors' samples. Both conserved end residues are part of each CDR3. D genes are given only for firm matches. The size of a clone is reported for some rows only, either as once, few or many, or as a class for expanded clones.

CDR3 DNA: TGTGCCAGCAGCCCCACAGGGGGTCAGCCCCAGCGTTTT
CDR3 protein: CASSPTGGQPQRF
D gene: TRBD1
J gene: TRBJ1-5
clone size: NA
V gene: TRBV11-2

CDR3 DNA: TGTGCCAGCAGCCTTGGGACTTTACTGAAAGCTTTCTTT
CDR3 protein: CASSLGTLLKAFF
D gene: NA
J gene: TRBJ1-1
clone size: many
V gene: TRBV11-2

CDR3 DNA: TGCGCCAGCAGCTCGGATGGTTTCTATGGCTACACCTTC
CDR3 protein: CASSSDGFYGYTF
D gene: NA
J gene: TRBJ1-2
clone size: many
V gene: TRBV5-1

CDR3 DNA: TGTGCCAGCAGCCGGAGAGGCAGCTACGAGCAGTGCTTC
CDR3 protein: CASSRRGSYEQCF
D gene: NA
J gene: TRBJ2-7
clone size: NA
V gene: TRBV28

CDR3 DNA: TGCAGTGCTAGAGATCATCAGCGTGATCAGCCCCAGCATTTT
CDR3 protein: CSARDHQRDQPQHF
D gene: NA
J gene: TRBJ1-5
clone size: NA
V gene: TRBV20-1

CDR3 DNA: TGTGCCAGTAGTATCTACAGGACGAATTCACCCCTCCACTTT
CDR3 protein: CASSIYRTNSPLHF
D gene: NA
J gene: TRBJ1-6
clone size: few
V gene: TRBV19

CDR3 DNA: TGTGCCAGCAGTTATGCCTCTTTCAGGAGCTCCTATAATTCACCCCTCCACTTT
CDR3 protein: CASSYASFRSSYNSPLHF
D gene: NA
J gene: TRBJ1-6
clone size: NA
V gene: TRBV6-5

CDR3 DNA: TGTGCCAGCAGCTTACAGGCAGGGAGGTTAATGAACACTGAAGCTTTCTTT
CDR3 protein: CASSLQAGRLMNTEAFF
D gene: NA
J gene: TRBJ1-1
clone size: many
V gene: TRBV7-3

CDR3 DNA: TGTGCCAGCATCCAACAGGGGTACGCTGAAGCTTTCTTT
CDR3 protein: CASIQQGYAEAFF
D gene: TRBD1
J gene: TRBJ1-1
clone size: NA
V gene: TRBV6-2/TRBV6-3

CDR3 DNA: TGTGCCAGCAGCTCCGGATTGTCCAGGGTTGGAGATACGCAGTATTTT
CDR3 protein: CASSSGLSRVGDTQYF
D gene: NA
J gene: TRBJ2-3
clone size: many
V gene: TRBV27

CDR3 DNA: TGTGCCACCAGCACCGCCTTTGGACAGGTCATAAAGGAGACCCAGTACTTC
CDR3 protein: CATSTAFGQVIKETQYF
D gene: TRBD1
J gene: TRBJ2-5
clone size: NA
V gene: TRBV15

CDR3 DNA: TGTGCCAGCAGTTCTGTCCCGGGACTAGCGGGGGGACTAATTTACGAGCAGTACTTC
CDR3 protein: CASSSVPGLAGGLIYEQYF
D gene: TRBD2
J gene: TRBJ2-7
clone size: few
V gene: TRBV12-3/TRBV12-4

CDR3 DNA: TGCAGCGTTGGAACGGCCTATGTCTACACCTTC
CDR3 protein: CSVGTAYVYTF
D gene: NA
J gene: TRBJ1-2
clone size: many
V gene: TRBV29-1

CDR3 DNA: TGCGCCAGCAGCTTGGTCGGGGGTATTAAGGATGGCTACACCTTC
CDR3 protein: CASSLVGGIKDGYTF
D gene: NA
J gene: TRBJ1-2
clone size: few
V gene: TRBV5-1

CDR3 DNA: TGTGCCAGCAGTACGGGACAGGGGGTCGGCTACACCTTC
CDR3 protein: CASSTGQGVGYTF
D gene: TRBD1
J gene: TRBJ1-2
clone size: many
V gene: TRBV12-3/TRBV12-4

CDR3 DNA: TGTGCCAGCAGTTTATGGAACAGCTACGAGCAGTACTTC
CDR3 protein: CASSLWNSYEQYF
D gene: NA
J gene: TRBJ2-7
clone size: NA
V gene: TRBV28

CDR3 DNA: TGCGCCAGCAGCTGGGGGACAGTGGAAGAGACCCAGTACTTC
CDR3 protein: CASSWGTVEETQYF
D gene: TRBD1
J gene: TRBJ2-5
clone size: few
V gene: TRBV5-1

CDR3 DNA: TGTGCCACCAGCAGACCCGGACAGGGCCTCTCTGGGGCCAACGTCCTGACTTTC
CDR3 protein: CATSRPGQGLSGANVLTF
D gene: TRBD1
J gene: TRBJ2-6
clone size: many
V gene: TRBV15

CDR3 DNA: TGTGCCAGCACCGGGGGCTGGACAGGCGACGCCCTAGCCAAAAACATTCAGTACTTC
CDR3 protein: CASTGGWTGDALAKNIQYF
D gene: NA
J gene: TRBJ2-4
clone size: many
V gene: TRBV6-2/TRBV6-3

CDR3 DNA: TGTGCCAGCACGGTTCAGGCGCTTAACTATGGCTACACCTTC
CDR3 protein: CASTVQALNYGYTF
D gene: NA
J gene: TRBJ1-2
clone size: many
V gene: TRBV6-5

CDR3 DNA: TGCGCCAGCAGCCAACTTTACAGCTATAATTCACCCCTCCACTTT
CDR3 protein: CASSQLYSYNSPLHF
D gene: NA
J gene: TRBJ1-6
clone size: many
V gene: TRBV4-1

CDR3 DNA: TGTGCCTGGAGTGGTCTAGGGGCCTACGAGCAGTACTTC
CDR3 protein: CAWSGLGAYEQYF
D gene: NA
J gene: TRBJ2-7
clone size: many
V gene: TRBV30

CDR3 DNA: TGTGCCAGCAGAGAGCCGGGACAAAGGAACACTGAAGCTTTCTTT
CDR3 protein: CASREPGQRNTEAFF
D gene: NA
J gene: TRBJ1-1
clone size: NA
V gene: TRBV6-1

CDR3 DNA: TGTGCCAGCAGTAATCGACAGGGGGGTGCTGAAGCTTTCTTT
CDR3 protein: CASSNRQGGAEAFF
D gene: TRBD1
J gene: TRBJ1-1
clone size: NA
V gene: TRBV12-3/TRBV12-4

CDR3 DNA: TGCAGTGCTAGTATGGACAAACCGAACACCGGGGAGCTGTTTTTT
CDR3 protein: CSASMDKPNTGELFF
D gene: NA
J gene: TRBJ2-2
clone size: many
V gene: TRBV20-1

CDR3 DNA: TGTGCCAGCAGCTTAGAACTCTTCTCCTACAATGAGCAGTTCTTC
CDR3 protein: CASSLELFSYNEQFF
D gene: NA
J gene: TRBJ2-1
clone size: many
V gene: TRBV11-2

CDR3 DNA: TGTGCCAGCAGTGTAAGACAGGGGAGGTACGAGCAGTACTTC
CDR3 protein: CASSVRQGRYEQYF
D gene: TRBD1
J gene: TRBJ2-7
clone size: many
V gene: TRBV6-1

CDR3 DNA: TGTGCCAGTAGTTTCACAGAGGGGAGCGCTGAAGCTTTCTTT
CDR3 protein: CASSFTEGSAEAFF
D gene: NA
J gene: TRBJ1-1
clone size: many
V gene: TRBV19

CDR3 DNA: TGTGCCAGCAGTTACTTGGTGCAGGCCATATCTGGGGCCAACGTCCTGACTTTC
CDR3 protein: CASSYLVQAISGANVLTF
D gene: NA
J gene: TRBJ2-6
clone size: many
V gene: TRBV6-2/TRBV6-3

CDR3 DNA: TGTGCCAGCAGCTTAGATCACGGGGGGGCAGACGAGCAGTACTTC
CDR3 protein: CASSLDHGGADEQYF
D gene: TRBD2
J gene: TRBJ2-7
clone size: few
V gene: TRBV11-2

CDR3 DNA: TGTGCCAGCAAGGTGGGGATGGACTATGGCTACACCTTC
CDR3 protein: CASKVGMDYGYTF
D gene: NA
J gene: TRBJ1-2
clone size: many
V gene: TRBV6-5

CDR3 DNA: TGCAGTGCCCCTAACGCGGGACAGGGAGGAATCGGGGAGCTGTTTTTT
CDR3 protein: CSAPNAGQGGIGELFF
D gene: TRBD1
J gene: TRBJ2-2
clone size: many
V gene: TRBV20-1

CDR3 DNA: TGTGCCAGCAGTTACAGGTCTCTGGCAGGGGAACGCAAGACCCAGTACTTC
CDR3 protein: CASSYRSLAGERKTQYF
D gene: NA
J gene: TRBJ2-5
clone size: many
V gene: TRBV6-5

CDR3 DNA: TGCAGTGCTAGGAACCCCGGGACTAGCGACTACGAGCAGTACTTC
CDR3 protein: CSARNPGTSDYEQYF
D gene: TRBD2
J gene: TRBJ2-7
clone size: many
V gene: TRBV20-1

CDR3 DNA: TGTGCCAGCTCACTCGACACCACGAACACCGGGGAGCTGTTTTTT
CDR3 protein: CASSLDTTNTGELFF
D gene: NA
J gene: TRBJ2-2
clone size: many
V gene: TRBV18

CDR3 DNA: TGTGCCACCAGCACCAAGCCGGGGGGCAATAAGCCCCAGCATTTT
CDR3 protein: CATSTKPGGNKPQHF
D gene: NA
J gene: TRBJ1-5
clone size: many
V gene: TRBV15

CDR3 DNA: TGTGCCAGCAGCCCCACAGGGGGCTGGACTGAAGCTTTCTTT
CDR3 protein: CASSPTGGWTEAFF
D gene: TRBD1
J gene: TRBJ1-1
clone size: many
V gene: TRBV12-3/TRBV12-4

CDR3 DNA: TGTGCCAGCAGCCCATTACAGGGAATCAACACTGAAGCTTTCTTT
CDR3 protein: CASSPLQGINTEAFF
D gene: NA
J gene: TRBJ1-1
clone size: NA
V gene: TRBV7-8

CDR3 DNA: TGTGCCACCAGCAGAGATCCCTCCCCGGAGACCCAGTACTTC
CDR3 protein: CATSRDPSPETQYF
D gene: NA
J gene: TRBJ2-5
clone size: NA
V gene: TRBV15

CDR3 DNA: TGCAGTGCTAGAGACCATAGGGGGGCTGGCAATCAGCCCCAGCATTTT
CDR3 protein: CSARDHRGAGNQPQHF
D gene: NA
J gene: TRBJ1-5
clone size: NA
V gene: TRBV20-1

CDR3 DNA: TGCAGCGTTGAAAGGCGGATGAACACTGAAGCTTTCTTT
CDR3 protein: CSVERRMNTEAFF
D gene: NA
J gene: TRBJ1-1
clone size: many
V gene: TRBV29-1

CDR3 DNA: TGCAGTGCTTTCCCCCCAGAGAGCTCCTACGAGCAGTACTTC
CDR3 protein: CSAFPPESSYEQYF
D gene: NA
J gene: TRBJ2-7
clone size: many
V gene: TRBV20-1

CDR3 DNA: TGCGCCAGCAGCCTTAGAACAGGGGACACCGGGGAGCTGTTTTTT
CDR3 protein: CASSLRTGDTGELFF
D gene: TRBD1
J gene: TRBJ2-2
clone size: NA
V gene: TRBV5-1

CDR3 DNA: TGTGCCAGCAGCCCCCCCGGACAGGGGCCCCACGAGCAGTACTTC
CDR3 protein: CASSPPGQGPHEQYF
D gene: TRBD1
J gene: TRBJ2-7
clone size: NA
V gene: TRBV7-8

CDR3 DNA: TGTGCCAGCAGTACCACCCGAGGGAGGGAGACCCAGTACTTC
CDR3 protein: CASSTTRGRETQYF
D gene: NA
J gene: TRBJ2-5
clone size: few
V gene: TRBV6-1

CDR3 DNA: TGTGCCAGCAGTTTCCGGGACAGGACTTATAGCAATCAGCCCCAGCATTTT
CDR3 protein: CASSFRDRTYSNQPQHF
D gene: TRBD1
J gene: TRBJ1-5
clone size: NA
V gene: TRBV12-3/TRBV12-4

CDR3 DNA: TGTGCCAGCAGTGGGGACGGGGTTGCTCAGCCCCAGCATTTT
CDR3 protein: CASSGDGVAQPQHF
D gene: NA
J gene: TRBJ1-5
clone size: NA
V gene: TRBV2

CDR3 DNA: TGTGCCAGCAGTCCCGACAGGGGGGAAAGGGAGACCCAGTACTTC
CDR3 protein: CASSPDRGERETQYF
D gene: TRBD1
J gene: TRBJ2-5
clone size: many
V gene: TRBV12-3/TRBV12-4

CDR3 DNA: TGCGCCAGCAGCTTGTCTGTCGGGGACGGGCCCACTGAAGCTTTCTTT
CDR3 protein: CASSLSVGDGPTEAFF
D gene: NA
J gene: TRBJ1-1
clone size: few
V gene: TRBV5-1

CDR3 DNA: TGTGCCAGCAGCTCACGGGGGCCACAAGAGACCCAGTACTTC
CDR3 protein: CASSSRGPQETQYF
D gene: NA
J gene: TRBJ2-5
clone size: NA
V gene: TRBV11-3

CDR3 DNA: TGTGCCAGCAGTTTAGCTGGACAGGGGATCCGCCTTAATCAGCCCCAGCATTTT
CDR3 protein: CASSLAGQGIRLNQPQHF
D gene: TRBD1
J gene: TRBJ1-5
clone size: many
V gene: TRBV12-3/TRBV12-4

CDR3 DNA: TGTGCCACCAGCAGGCCCTGGGGTGCGGATCGCTACGAGCAGTACTTC
CDR3 protein: CATSRPWGADRYEQYF
D gene: NA
J gene: TRBJ2-7
clone size: many
V gene: TRBV15

CDR3 DNA: TGTGCCAGCAGCTTCGGAGGGTGGGGGACCGGGGAGCTGTTTTTT
CDR3 protein: CASSFGGWGTGELFF
D gene: NA
J gene: TRBJ2-2
clone size: once
V gene: TRBV5-4